Presented here are 21 T cell receptor beta chains from one specimen sequenced in a study of blood T cell repertoires in COVID-19. Assay used: immunoSEQ multiplex PCR; TCRdb lists only in-frame clones, some missing. The repertoire holds approximately 79,000 clones, with about 89% as singletons. The material sequenced was peripheral blood. The receptor source for this set is a man between 60 and 75 years old with acute or convalescent COVID-19.

V and J are TRBV20-1 and TRBJ1-2; D not certain. Trimming removed 6 bases from V and 3 bases from J, with 8 bases in between. The CDR3 runs to 11 residues. Germline CDR1 and CDR2: DFQATT and SNEGSKA (reference sequence). The chain's CDR3 is CSARRDYGYTF. The CDR3 nucleotides read TGCAGTGCGAGGAGGGACTATGGCTACACCTTC.

This chain joins TRBV5-5 and TRBJ1-2, with TRBD1 matching over 7 bases. Germline CDR1 reads SGHKS; CDR2 reads YYEKEE (reference sequence). The CDR3 runs to 14 residues. The ends lost 4 bases at V and 4 bases at J; junction bases unmatched: 7. The CDR3 bases are TGTGCCAGCAGCCCAACAGGGGTAACCTATGGCTACACCTTC. This sequence encodes CASSPTGVTYGYTF.

The rearrangement links TRBV4-1 to TRBJ1-2; no clear D. The CDR3 loop spans 14 amino acids. V was trimmed by 1 base and J by 8 bases, leaving 14 bases between them. CDR1 and CDR2 from the germline V gene are MGHRA and YSYEKL. CDR3 DNA sequence: TGCGCCAGCAGCCAAGTTGCTCCCCCCGGGGGCTACACCTTC. Residues: CASSQVAPPGGYTF.

The chain links TRBV24-1 to TRBJ2-2; weak D call: TRBD1 (5 bases). The length of the CDR3 is 15 residues. The ends were cut back, 3 bases at V and 8 bases at J, with 15 bases in the middle. CDR1 KGHDR and CDR2 SFDVKD come from the germline V gene. The CDR3 DNA is TGTGCCACCAGTGATGGTGGACATCTGGGGGGGGAGCTGTTTTTT. It is translated as CATSDGGHLGGELFF.

This chain uses TRBV6-5 with TRBJ1-6; D not resolved. Looked up from germline, CDR1 is MNHEY and CDR2 is SVGAGI. The CDR3 sequence is 15 residues long. V gave up 0 bases and J gave up 4 bases, with 7 bases separating them. In nucleotides, the CDR3 is TGTGCCAGCAGTTACTCCCAGGTTTATAATTCACCCCTCCACTTT. Its translation: CASSYSQVYNSPLHF.

The CDR3 here is CASSRDRQTPGYTF. The CDR3 DNA reads TGTGCCAGCAGCCGGGACAGACAAACTCCTGGCTACACCTTC. The V gene is TRBV6-6, the J gene TRBJ1-2; 7 bases match TRBD1. The ends lost 6 bases at V and 7 bases at J; junction bases unmatched: 11. The CDR3 is 14 residues long. Germline CDR1 is MNHNY and CDR2 is SVGAGI (reference sequence).

This clone occurred a few times. The chain combines TRBV27 with TRBJ2-5; 15 bases are shared with TRBD2. This CDR3 has 14 residues. Germline lookup yields CDR1 MNHEY and CDR2 SMNVEV (reference sequence). The ends lost 5 bases at V and 10 bases at J; junction bases unmatched: 5. This CDR3 is CASSDGTSGRNQYF. DNA for the CDR3: TGTGCCAGCAGTGACGGGACTAGCGGGAGGAACCAGTACTTC.

This rearrangement joins TRBV30 to TRBJ1-1; D gene unclear. Germline-derived CDR1 and CDR2 are GTSNPN and SVGIG (reference sequence). The CDR3 is 11 amino acids. V shed 4 bases and J shed 8 bases, with 11 bases lying between them. In nucleotides, the CDR3 is TGTGCCTGGATGTGGGCGACCGAAGCTTTCTTT. Its protein product is CAWMWATEAFF. Full variable domain (missing parts from reference TRBV30 and TRBJ1-1): SQTIHQWPATLVQPVGSPLSLECTVEGTSNPNLYWYRQAAGRGLQLLFYSVGIGQISSEVPQNLSASRPQDRQFILSSKKLLLSDSGFYLCAWMWATEAFFGQGTRLTVV.

This chain links TRBV6-6 with TRBJ1-1; possible D gene TRBD1, 5 bases. This CDR3 has 14 residues. The germline CDR1 and CDR2 sequences are MNHNY and SVGAGI (reference sequence). Deletions cut 7 bases from V and 0 bases from J, with 12 bases between. The CDR3 DNA sequence: TGTGCCAGCACCTCGAGGACAATGAACACTGAAGCTTTCTTT. Translation gives CASTSRTMNTEAFF.

The chain carries TRBV5-1 and TRBJ1-1; 8 nucleotides agree with TRBD1. Germline-derived CDR1 and CDR2 are SGHRS and YFSETQ. The CDR3 spans 17 residues. V lost 0 bases and J lost 0; bases outside the gene matches: 7. CDR3 nucleotide sequence: TGCGCCAGCAGCTTGGACCCTGGCAGGGGGCTGAACACTGAAGCTTTCTTT. The encoded protein is CASSLDPGRGLNTEAFF. Filled out from reference TRBV5-1 and TRBJ1-1, the complete variable domain reads KAGVTQTPRYLIKTRGQQVTLSCSPISGHRSVSWYQQTPGQGLQFLFEYFSETQRNKGNFPGRFSGRQFSNSRSEMNVSTLELGDSALYLCASSLDPGRGLNTEAFFGQGTRLTVV.

The genes are TRBV6-5 and TRBJ2-7, with 10 bases aligning to TRBD2. V was clipped by 6 bases and J by 0 bases; unmatched bases: 2. The germline V gene has CDR1 MNHEY and CDR2 SVGAGI. This CDR3 contains 14 residues. Written as DNA, the CDR3 is TGTGCCAGCAGAAGCGGGAGGGGCTCCTACGAGCAGTACTTC. This sequence encodes CASRSGRGSYEQYF.

This chain links TRBV2 with TRBJ1-1; 8 positions match TRBD1. V was pared by 1 base and J by 5 bases, with 3 bases of the junction left unmatched. The CDR3 length is 14 residues. From germline, CDR1 is SNHLY and CDR2 FYNNEI. The CDR3, as DNA: TGTGCCAGCAGTGAAGTCAGGGGGCTAACTGAAGCTTTCTTT. Translation gives CASSEVRGLTEAFF. Supplemented by reference TRBV2 and TRBJ1-1, the full variable domain reads EPEVTQTPSHQVTQMGQEVILRCVPISNHLYFYWYRQILGQKVEFLVSFYNNEISEKSEIFDDQFSVERPDGSNFTLKIRSTKLEDSAMYFCASSEVRGLTEAFFGQGTRLTVV.

This clone was seen a handful of times. This chain links TRBV9 with TRBJ2-1; 9 bases are a match to TRBD2. The J segment lost 7 bases and the V segment lost 0 bases, leaving 8 bases of the junction unmatched. Looked up from germline, CDR1 is SGDLS and CDR2 is YYNGEE. This CDR3 is built from 16 residues. The CDR3 DNA follows: TGTGCCAGCAGCGTAGAGGCGGGGGGGCACTCTAATGAGCAGTTCTTC. It specifies CASSVEAGGHSNEQFF. Using reference TRBV9 and TRBJ2-1 for the parts outside the CDR3, the full variable domain is DSGVTQTPKHLITATGQRVTLRCSPRSGDLSVYWYQQSLDQGLQFLIQYYNGEERAKGNILERFSAQQFPDLHSELNLSSLELGDSALYFCASSVEAGGHSNEQFFGPGTRLTVL.

As to this clone: The identical CDR3 is also encoded by other nucleotide sequences in the sample. The chain couples TRBV9 to TRBJ2-5; D is unclear. Trimming removed 0 bases from V and 2 bases from J, with 5 bases in between. The length of the CDR3 is 13 residues. Germline CDR1 reads SGDLS; CDR2 reads YYNGEE. The CDR3 loop reads CASSVGPQETQYF. DNA of the CDR3: TGTGCCAGCAGCGTAGGGCCGCAAGAGACCCAGTACTTC.

The chain employs TRBV27 and TRBJ2-3; TRBD2 matches 7 bases. This CDR3 has 15 amino acids. Germline V gene data show CDR1 as MNHEY and CDR2 as SMNVEV (reference sequence). Trimming took 6 bases from V and 6 from J; bases not matched to a gene: 12. The CDR3, as DNA: TGTGCCAGCAGCCTACTTGGAGCGGGAACCGATACGCAGTATTTT. Protein product: CASSLLGAGTDTQYF.

The chain combines TRBV7-3 with TRBJ1-1; the D gene is possibly TRBD1 (5 bases). The CDR3 has 13 amino acids. Germline V gene data show CDR1 as SGHTA and CDR2 as FQGTGA. Trimming removed 5 bases at V and 2 bases at J, with 9 bases between. The CDR3 DNA follows: TGTGCCAGCAGCCCACAGGTAAACACTGAAGCTTTCTTT. The encoded protein is CASSPQVNTEAFF. Full variable domain (rest looked up from reference TRBV7-3 and TRBJ1-1): GAGVSQTPSNKVTEKGKYVELRCDPISGHTALYWYRQSLGQGPEFLIYFQGTGAADDSGLPNDRFFAVRPEGSVSTLKIQRTERGDSAVYLCASSPQVNTEAFFGQGTRLTVV.

The chain combines TRBV10-1 with TRBJ2-2; no firm D call. CDR1 and CDR2 (germline): WNHNN, SYGVQD (reference sequence). This CDR3 contains 15 residues. V was pared by 1 base and J by 2 bases, with 8 bases between. The CDR3 DNA sequence: TGCGCCAGCAGTGAGTGGCAGGATAACACCGGGGAGCTGTTTTTT. This encodes CASSEWQDNTGELFF.

The chain uses TRBV9 and TRBJ1-2, with TRBD1 identical over 8 bases. The CDR3 extends over 14 amino acids. The V segment lost 0 bases and the J segment 4 bases; nucleotides outside the gene matches: 2. Per the germline V gene, CDR1 is SGDLS and CDR2 is YYNGEE. CDR3 in amino acids: CASSVGGTGYGYTF. CDR3 sequence (DNA): TGTGCCAGCAGCGTAGGGGGGACAGGCTATGGCTACACCTTC. Together with reference TRBV9 and TRBJ1-2, the CDR3 gives the full variable domain: DSGVTQTPKHLITATGQRVTLRCSPRSGDLSVYWYQQSLDQGLQFLIQYYNGEERAKGNILERFSAQQFPDLHSELNLSSLELGDSALYFCASSVGGTGYGYTFGSGTRLTVV.

The rearrangement uses TRBV28 and TRBJ1-5, with 7 bases aligning to TRBD1. Trimming at V came to 3 bases and at J to 3 bases, leaving 2 bases not matched to a gene. Germline loops: CDR1 MDHEN, CDR2 SYDVKM. The length of the CDR3 is 14 residues. CDR3 loop: CASSFTGDNQPQHF. CDR3 DNA: TGTGCCAGCAGTTTTACAGGGGACAATCAGCCCCAGCATTTT.

The V call is TRBV3-1 (or the pseudogene TRBV3-2), the J call TRBJ1-4; D perhaps matches TRBD1 (6 bases). V shed 0 bases and J shed 8 bases, with 16 bases lying between them. CDR3 size: 16 residues. Germline CDR1 LGHDT, CDR2 YNNKEL (reference sequence). CDR3 amino acids: CASSQDGTGTREKLFF. CDR3 coding DNA: TGTGCCAGCAGCCAAGATGGAACAGGGACTAGGGAAAAACTGTTTTTT.

This clone appeared once. V is TRBV27 and J is TRBJ2-1; a possible D gene is TRBD1 (6 bases). The germline CDR1 and CDR2 sequences are MNHEY and SMNVEV (reference sequence). V gave up 2 bases and J gave up 6 bases, with 17 bases separating them. This CDR3 has 16 amino acids. CDR3 nucleotides: TGTGCCAGCAGTTTAAGTCCCGGGACAAGACGCAATGAGCAGTTCTTC. As protein: CASSLSPGTRRNEQFF.